These 22 T cell receptor beta chains share one sample of origin, sequenced in a study of long-term antiretroviral therapy in people with HIV. The assay, immunoSEQ v3.0, was run at survey level. Here immunoSEQ multiplex PCR was the method, and the copy in TCRdb shows in-frame clones only, minus some. The sample carries some 17,000 clones, 80% recorded once. The sequenced sample was unsorted PBMCs, obtained 0.1 years before starting antiretroviral therapy. These receptors were taken from a man in his late teens or twenties with HIV.

V usage is TRBV6-1 and J usage is TRBJ1-2; possible D gene TRBD1, 5 bases. In germline, CDR1 is MNHNS, CDR2 SASEGT. V was clipped by 6 bases and J by 4 bases, with 9 bases between them. The CDR3 contains 12 residues. The CDR3 spells CASSGTSYGYTF. DNA for the CDR3: TGTGCCAGCAGCGGGACTTCCTATGGCTACACCTTC.

The chain is built from TRBV7-3 and TRBJ2-3; 10 nucleotides match TRBD2. This CDR3 spans 16 amino acids. J was trimmed by 6 bases and V by 1 base; bases with no gene match: 7. Germline values: CDR1 SGHTA, CDR2 FQGTGA. CDR3 bases: TGTGCCAGCAGCTTAAATCTAGCGGGAGAAGCGGATACGCAGTATTTT. Translating it yields CASSLNLAGEADTQYF.

The chain joins TRBV6-4 to TRBJ2-7; D is perhaps TRBD1 or TRBD2 (5 bases each). Trimming took 6 bases from V and 5 from J, leaving 17 bases between them. The CDR3 is 14 amino acids. Germline values: CDR1 MRHNA, CDR2 SNTAGT. The CDR3 region has the DNA TGTGCCAGCAGGCAGGGTGGGACGGATCACGAGCAGTACTTC. It encodes CASRQGGTDHEQYF.

The chain recombines TRBV13 with TRBJ2-1; possibly TRBD1 for D (6 bases). CDR3 size: 14 residues. Per germline, CDR1 PRHDT and CDR2 FYEKMQ (reference sequence). V was trimmed by 5 bases and J by 4 bases, leaving 12 bases between them. CDR3 loop: CASSQGTGYNEQFF. CDR3 in DNA: TGTGCCAGCAGCCAGGGGACGGGATACAATGAGCAGTTCTTC.

The chain employs TRBV7-2 and TRBJ2-5, with D maybe TRBD2 (6 bases). TRBJ2-7 matches the DNA end more closely, so the J call is doubtful. This CDR3 is 12 amino acids long. Germline loops: CDR1 SGHTA, CDR2 FQGNSA. The CDR3 sequence is CASSHGSYEQYF. CDR3 coding DNA: TGTGCCAGCAGCCACGGGAGCTACGAGCAGTACTTC.

This rearrangement joins TRBV29-1 to TRBJ2-3; 8 positions match TRBD2. The germline gives CDR1 SQVTM, CDR2 ANQGSEA. CDR3 size: 18 residues. V was pared by 1 base and J by 4 bases, with 16 bases of the junction left unmatched. This CDR3 reads CSVEGRPPPGGAADTQYF. The CDR3 DNA is TGCAGCGTTGAAGGACGTCCCCCGCCCGGGGGGGCCGCAGATACGCAGTATTTT.

The J gene is TRBJ1-3, the V gene TRBV5-3; perhaps TRBD1 as D (6 bases). TRBV5-3 is classed as an ORF, of uncertain function. V was cut by 0 bases and J by 1 base, with 14 bases left in between. This CDR3 is built from 17 residues. CDR3 amino acids: CARSLVWTVPSGNTIYF. The CDR3 DNA follows: TGTGCCAGAAGCTTGGTTTGGACAGTACCTTCTGGAAACACCATATATTTT.

J is TRBJ1-5 and V is TRBV19; no clear D gene. Trimming cost V 9 bases and J 2 bases, with 20 bases left between them. The CDR3 has 16 residues. From germline, CDR1 is LNHDA and CDR2 SQIVND (reference sequence). CDR3 region: CASSDWVKDGNQPQHF. As DNA, the CDR3 is TGTGCCAGCTCGGACTGGGTGAAGGACGGCAATCAGCCCCAGCATTTT.

The chain employs TRBV4-3 and TRBJ2-7, with unresolved D. The CDR3 covers 15 residues. Trimming removed 1 base from V and 4 bases from J, with 14 bases in between. The germline V gene has CDR1 LGHNA and CDR2 YSLEER. DNA of the CDR3: TGCGCCAGCAGCCAAGCCCGTACCCCGCCATACGAGCAGTACTTC. It codes for CASSQARTPPYEQYF.

This rearrangement joins TRBV28 to TRBJ2-5; 11 bases are a match to TRBD2. The V gene's germline CDR1 is MDHEN and CDR2 SYDVKM. This CDR3 is built from 15 residues. Trimming at V came to 8 bases and at J to 2 bases, leaving 7 bases not matched to a gene. In nucleotides, the CDR3 is TGTGCCAGCGTAGCGGGAGGGTTAGGGCAAGAGACCCAGTACTTC. Its protein is CASVAGGLGQETQYF.

The V gene is TRBV30, the J gene TRBJ1-1, with D unresolved. The V and J ends lost 5 bases and 5 bases respectively, with 9 bases between them. Germline values: CDR1 GTSNPN, CDR2 SVGIG (reference sequence). The CDR3 spans 11 residues. DNA of the CDR3: TGTGCCTGGTCGGGGAGTACTGAAGCTTTCTTT. It encodes CAWSGSTEAFF.

The CDR3 reads CASSQDLVGPYEQYF. CDR3 in DNA: TGCGCCAGCAGCCAAGATTTAGTAGGGCCCTACGAGCAGTACTTC. This chain uses TRBV4-3 with TRBJ2-7, with no clear D. Trimming took 0 bases from V and 2 from J, leaving 11 bases between them. CDR3 size: 15 residues. The germline gives CDR1 LGHNA, CDR2 YSLEER.

The rearrangement links TRBV7-9 to TRBJ2-7, with TRBD2 identical over 9 bases. This CDR3 is built from 17 residues. The V gene's germline CDR1 is SEHNR and CDR2 FQNEAQ (reference sequence). J gave up 2 bases and V 4 bases, and 12 bases lay outside the gene matches. As DNA, the CDR3 is TGTGCCAGCAGCTGGTCCGGGACTAGCCGCAGGACCTACGAGCAGTACTTC. This codes for CASSWSGTSRRTYEQYF.

The V gene is TRBV19, the J gene TRBJ1-5; 9 nucleotides align to TRBD1. The germline V gene has CDR1 LNHDA and CDR2 SQIVND (reference sequence). V lost 6 bases, J lost 4 bases, and 10 bases stayed unmatched. CDR3 size: 16 residues. CDR3 in amino acids: CASREFIGQGNQPQHF. DNA of the CDR3: TGTGCCAGTAGAGAGTTTATCGGACAGGGGAATCAGCCCCAGCATTTT.

This clone was observed a single time. The rearrangement joins TRBV20-1 to TRBJ2-5; D unresolved. Trimming removed 5 bases at V and 0 bases at J, with 1 base between. Germline V gene sequence: CDR1 DFQATT, CDR2 SNEGSKA (reference sequence). The CDR3 has 10 residues. CDR3 nucleotides: TGCAGTGCTTACCAAGAGACCCAGTACTTC. Translating it yields CSAYQETQYF.

Remarks on this clone: Other DNA sequences in the same sample also yield this CDR3. The rearrangement links TRBV28 to TRBJ2-3; D is unresolved. Trimming stripped 2 bases from V and 0 bases from J, with 6 bases between. The CDR3 totals 14 residues. Germline V gene data show CDR1 as MDHEN and CDR2 as SYDVKM. CDR3 in amino acids: CASSLPGSTDTQYF. DNA for the CDR3: TGTGCCAGCAGTTTACCAGGCAGCACAGATACGCAGTATTTT. Full variable domain (missing parts from reference TRBV28 and TRBJ2-3): DVKVTQSSRYLVKRTGEKVFLECVQDMDHENMFWYRQDPGLGLRLIYFSYDVKMKEKGDIPEGYSVSREKKERFSLILESASTNQTSMYLCASSLPGSTDTQYFGPGTRLTVL.

This clone occurred once. Here the CDR3 DNA reads TGTGCCATCAGTGAGGGACAGAAAGAGACCCAGTACTTC. Protein product: CAISEGQKETQYF. V and J are TRBV10-3 and TRBJ2-5, with D perhaps matching TRBD1 (6 bases). The CDR3 spans 13 residues. Trimming took 2 bases from V and 3 from J, leaving 7 bases between them. Germline assignment: CDR1 ENHRY and CDR2 SYGVKD.

V and J are TRBV4-3 and TRBJ2-1; 15 bases agree with TRBD2. This CDR3 is 16 amino acids long. CDR1 and CDR2 from the germline V gene are LGHNA and YSLEER. Unmatched junction bases numbered 6, after V lost 4 bases and J lost 8 bases. The CDR3: CASSLWTSGRGDEQFF. The CDR3 DNA is TGCGCCAGCAGCCTATGGACTAGCGGGAGGGGGGATGAGCAGTTCTTC.

The V gene is TRBV11-2, the J gene TRBJ1-1; TRBD1 is a possible D gene (5 bases). Looked up from germline, CDR1 is SGHAT and CDR2 is FQNNGV. CDR3 size: 11 residues. The CDR3 is CASGFGTEAFF. CDR3 DNA sequence: TGTGCTTCAGGGTTCGGCACTGAAGCTTTCTTT. Based on the CDR3 plus reference TRBV11-2 and TRBJ1-1, the full variable domain is EAGVAQSPRYKIIEKRQSVAFWCNPISGHATLYWYQQILGQGPKLLIQFQNNGVVDDSQLPKDRFSAERLKGVDSTLKIQPAKLEDSAVYLCASGFGTEAFFGQGTRLTVV.

This chain connects TRBV2 to TRBJ2-7; weak D call: TRBD1 (5 bases). Germline V lookup: CDR1 SNHLY, CDR2 FYNNEI. The CDR3 sequence is 12 residues long. V lost 3 bases and J lost 6, with 9 bases in between. In DNA, the CDR3 is TGTGCCAGCAGTGAGGGGCAGATCGAGCAGTACTTC. Protein sequence: CASSEGQIEQYF.

The V call is TRBV11-2, the J call TRBJ1-4; 8 bases align to TRBD1. Looked up from germline, CDR1 is SGHAT and CDR2 is FQNNGV. The CDR3 is 16 amino acids. V lost 1 base, J lost 8 bases, and 9 bases stayed unmatched. The CDR3: CASSLAGGQAGEKLFF. The CDR3 DNA reads TGTGCCAGCAGCTTAGCTGGGGGACAGGCAGGGGAAAAACTGTTTTTT.

The CDR3 DNA reads TGTGCCAGCAGCTTATCCGCAAGCTCCTACGAGCAGTACTTC. Protein product: CASSLSASSYEQYF. This chain joins TRBV7-9 and TRBJ2-7; D ambiguous. The germline CDR1 and CDR2 sequences are SEHNR and FQNEAQ (reference sequence). The CDR3 is 14 residues long. Trimming pared 2 bases from V and 0 bases from J, leaving 8 bases between. The entire variable domain, with the rest obtained from reference TRBV7-9 and TRBJ2-7, is as follows: DTGVSQNPRHKITKRGQNVTFRCDPISEHNRLYWYRQTLGQGPEFLTYFQNEAQLEKSRLLSDRFSAERPKGSFSTLEIQRTEQGDSAMYLCASSLSASSYEQYFGPGTRLTVT.